The TCR beta chain under discussion was sequenced for a study of T-cell memory formation after mild COVID-19. The CDR3 has 15 amino acids. V gave up 4 bases and J gave up 7 bases; unmatched junction bases: 10. Germline V lookup: CDR1 SGHRS, CDR2 YFSETQ. MiXCR, applied by TCRdb to the 5' RACE reads, yields one record per CDR3 protein. Of 120,000 to 150,000 distinct CDR3 sequences detected, roughly a fifth appear once; the ten largest clones hold around 2.4%. This clonotype was seen more than once but under ten times. The chain carries TRBV5-1 and TRBJ2-7, with 11 bases matching TRBD2. The sequence came from an adult woman who had mild COVID-19 (a few samples of this study predate the infection). Cell type and time point are not known. The sequencing input was PBMCs or a T cell subset sorted from them (not recorded which). CDR3 loop: CASSARLAGIGEQYF. The CDR3 nucleotides read TGCGCCAGCAGCGCCCGACTAGCGGGAATTGGAGAGCAGTACTTC. Looking up the rest from reference TRBV5-1 and TRBJ2-7 gives the full variable domain: KAGVTQTPRYLIKTRGQQVTLSCSPISGHRSVSWYQQTPGQGLQFLFEYFSETQRNKGNFPGRFSGRQFSNSRSEMNVSTLELGDSALYLCASSARLAGIGEQYFGPGTRLTVT.